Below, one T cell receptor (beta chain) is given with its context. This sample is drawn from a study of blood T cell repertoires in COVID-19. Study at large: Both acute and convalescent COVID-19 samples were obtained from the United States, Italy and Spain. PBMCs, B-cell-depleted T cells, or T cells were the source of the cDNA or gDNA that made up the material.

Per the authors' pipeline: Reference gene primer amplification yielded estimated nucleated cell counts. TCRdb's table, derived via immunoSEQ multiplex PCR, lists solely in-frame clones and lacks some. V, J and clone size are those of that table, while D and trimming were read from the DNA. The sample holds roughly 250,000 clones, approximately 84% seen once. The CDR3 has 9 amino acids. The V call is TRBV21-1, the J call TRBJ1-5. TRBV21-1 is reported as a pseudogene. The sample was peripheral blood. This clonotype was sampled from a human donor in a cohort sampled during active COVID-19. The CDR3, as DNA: TGTGCCCCTCCCCGGCCCCAGCATTTT. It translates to CAPPRPQHF.